This passage covers 13 T cell receptor beta chains from one sample sequenced in a study of OX40 agonist ivuxolimab in advanced cancers. The method was immunoSEQ multiplex PCR; TCRdb's version includes in-frame clones alone and lacks a portion of them. The table lists tens of thousands of clones, 88% of them singletons, with about 5.5% in the top ten. The sequencing here drew on CD4+ or CD8+ T cells sorted from blood, taken in a trial of the OX40 agonist ivuxolimab. The receptor set was obtained from an adult with an advanced solid tumor such as melanoma, head and neck, liver or kidney cancer.

A note on this clone: The same CDR3 arises from other DNA sequences in this sample as well. The V and J genes are TRBV7-8 and TRBJ1-1; D gene uncertain. Germline loops: CDR1 SGHVS, CDR2 FQNEAQ. The CDR3 loop spans 14 amino acids. Trimming removed 2 bases from V and 0 bases from J, with 7 bases in between. CDR3 protein: CASSLSGVNTEAFF. The CDR3 DNA sequence: TGTGCCAGCAGCTTATCTGGGGTGAACACTGAAGCTTTCTTT.

The chain links TRBV11-2 to TRBJ1-1; possibly TRBD1 for D (5 bases). In germline, CDR1 is SGHAT, CDR2 FQNNGV. The germline V and J ends were trimmed by 5 bases and 0 bases, with 10 bases remaining between them. The CDR3 covers 14 residues. CDR3 nucleotides: TGTGCCAGCAGCCCGGGGACGGTGAACACTGAAGCTTTCTTT. Encoded protein: CASSPGTVNTEAFF.

The chain carries TRBV7-2 and TRBJ2-7, with D unresolved. This CDR3 comprises 14 residues. Between the trimmed V and J ends, which lost 1 base and 0 bases, there was a span of 7 bases. Per the germline V gene, CDR1 is SGHTA and CDR2 is FQGNSA. CDR3 sequence: CASSLGVHSYEQYF. The CDR3 nucleotides read TGTGCCAGCAGCTTAGGGGTCCACTCCTACGAGCAGTACTTC.

The genes are TRBV7-9 and TRBJ2-5; D is unclear. The CDR3 totals 12 residues. CDR1 is SEHNR, CDR2 FQNEAQ, per germline (reference sequence). Trimming pared 8 bases from V and 5 bases from J, leaving 12 bases between. The CDR3 here is CASRPVRETQYF. CDR3 DNA: TGTGCCAGCCGCCCCGTGCGGGAGACCCAGTACTTC.

The chain couples TRBV19 to TRBJ1-2; 7 bases align to TRBD1. Trimming took 6 bases from V and 1 from J; bases not matched to a gene: 11. The CDR3 has 16 amino acids. Per the germline V gene, CDR1 is LNHDA and CDR2 is SQIVND (reference sequence). The CDR3 nucleotides read TGTGCCAGTAGCCTGCGGAGGGACAGCCTTAACTATGGCTACACCTTC. As protein: CASSLRRDSLNYGYTF.

V is TRBV28 and J is TRBJ1-2, with D tentatively TRBD1 (6 bases). Germline values: CDR1 MDHEN, CDR2 SYDVKM. The length of the CDR3 is 18 residues. Trimming left V 7 bases short and J 4 bases short, with 28 bases between. The CDR3, as DNA: TGTGCCAGCACCTCGATACTCAGCGGACAGAACTGGCGCTATGGCTACACCTTC. Protein product: CASTSILSGQNWRYGYTF.

The chain links TRBV7-2 to TRBJ2-5; 7 positions match TRBD1. The end of the DNA aligns better with TRBJ2-7, so the J call may be wrong. Looked up from germline, CDR1 is SGHTA and CDR2 is FQGNSA. The CDR3 is 13 residues long. The CDR3 protein is CASSLSRDSEQYF. The CDR3 DNA reads TGTGCCAGCAGCTTATCCAGGGACAGCGAGCAGTACTTC.

The V gene is TRBV28, the J gene TRBJ2-2; D perhaps matches TRBD2 (5 bases). Germline CDR1 is MDHEN and CDR2 is SYDVKM. CDR3 size: 16 residues. Between the trimmed V and J ends, which lost 4 bases and 5 bases, there was a span of 17 bases. DNA of the CDR3: TGTGCCAGCAGTTCTGTCCCGCGGGCCGGGACCGGGGAGCTGTTTTTT. This codes for CASSSVPRAGTGELFF. The full variable domain, with the rest looked up from reference TRBV28 and TRBJ2-2, is DVKVTQSSRYLVKRTGEKVFLECVQDMDHENMFWYRQDPGLGLRLIYFSYDVKMKEKGDIPEGYSVSREKKERFSLILESASTNQTSMYLCASSSVPRAGTGELFFGEGSRLTVL.

The chain couples TRBV6-5 to TRBJ2-1; possible D gene TRBD1, 6 bases. Germline V gene data show CDR1 as MNHEY and CDR2 as SVGAGI. This CDR3 region has 15 residues. V lost 7 bases and J lost 0, with 13 bases in between. Here the CDR3 reads CASTTTGSSYNEQFF. The CDR3 region has the DNA TGTGCCAGCACCACCACAGGGAGCTCCTACAATGAGCAGTTCTTC.

This clone was observed a single time. The chain links TRBV7-8 to TRBJ1-4; D not resolved. V was shortened by 0 bases and J by 3 bases, with 14 bases between the two germline ends. Germline V gene data show CDR1 as SGHVS and CDR2 as FQNEAQ. This CDR3 is 17 amino acids long. In DNA, the CDR3 is TGTGCCAGCAGCTTAGCTTTCGGAGGAGGATCTAATGAAAAACTGTTTTTT. As protein: CASSLAFGGGSNEKLFF.

The chain is built from TRBV21-1 and TRBJ2-3. TRBV21-1 is recorded as a pseudogene. The CDR3 covers 15 residues. The CDR3 DNA sequence: TGTGCCAGCAGCCGTAACGACGTTAGCACAGATACGCAGTATTTT. It yields the protein CASSRNDVSTDTQYF.

The chain recombines TRBV14 with TRBJ1-2; D possibly corresponds to TRBD1 (5 bases). Germline CDR1 SGHDN, CDR2 FVKESK. V was cut by 0 bases and J by 2 bases, with 7 bases left in between. The CDR3 spans 14 residues. For the CDR3, the DNA is TGTGCCAGCAGCCAAGAAGGGGAAAACTATGGCTACACCTTC. Its translation is CASSQEGENYGYTF.

The count of this clone is one. This chain uses TRBV19 with TRBJ2-1, with D maybe TRBD2 (5 bases). The germline gives CDR1 LNHDA, CDR2 SQIVND (reference sequence). The CDR3 extends over 13 amino acids. Trimming shortened V by 8 bases and J by 4 bases, and 12 bases separated the two germline ends. CDR3 bases: TGTGCCAGTGCCCCGGGATCTTACAATGAGCAGTTCTTC. It specifies CASAPGSYNEQFF.